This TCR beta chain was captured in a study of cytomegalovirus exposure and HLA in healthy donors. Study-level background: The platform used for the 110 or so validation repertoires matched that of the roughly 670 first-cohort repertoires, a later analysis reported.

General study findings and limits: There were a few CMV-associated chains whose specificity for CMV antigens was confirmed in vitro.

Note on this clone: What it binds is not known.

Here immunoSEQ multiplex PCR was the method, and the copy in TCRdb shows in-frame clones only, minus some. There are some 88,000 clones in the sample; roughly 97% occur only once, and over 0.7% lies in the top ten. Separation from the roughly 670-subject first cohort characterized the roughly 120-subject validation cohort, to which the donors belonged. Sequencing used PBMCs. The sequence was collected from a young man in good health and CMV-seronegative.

The CDR3 region is CASRRGSGFEKLFF. The CDR3 DNA is TGTGCCAGCAGACGTGGTTCAGGGTTTGAAAAACTGTTTTTT. The chain employs TRBV27 and TRBJ1-4; a possible D gene is TRBD1 (5 bases). The CDR3 is made up of 14 amino acids. Germline lookup yields CDR1 MNHEY and CDR2 SMNVEV (reference sequence). V shed 6 bases and J shed 7 bases, with 15 bases lying between them.